Below, 15 T cell receptor beta chains from the same sample are listed, as sequenced in a study of GPR56 and killer-like receptors on CD4 memory cells. TCRdb reprocessed the reads, keeping one entry per CDR3 protein, no DNA. Its table records approximately 2,200 distinct CDR3 sequences. Sorting by FACS used killer cell lectin-like receptor and GPR56 expression to define five CD4+ populations. The sequenced sample consisted of memory CD4+ T cells from blood. The receptors shown here come from a human donor in good health.

This clonotype is deemed large by its frequency. This rearrangement joins TRBV19 to TRBJ2-1; TCRdb names TRBD1, which stays unverified in the absence of DNA. CDR3 length: 16 residues. Germline CDR1 reads LNHDA; CDR2 reads SQIVND (reference sequence). CDR3 loop: CASSVLLSFGYNEQFF.

This rearrangement joins TRBV7-3 to TRBJ2-5; TCRdb's assignment of TRBD1 cannot be checked, as there is no DNA. CDR3 length equals 14 residues. Germline CDR1 reads SGHTA; CDR2 reads FQGTGA. CDR3: CASSSGTGEETQYF.

This clonotype counts as medium-sized (0.01 to 0.1%) by frequency. The genes are TRBV6-5 and TRBJ2-5. The CDR3 consists of 13 residues. CDR1 is MNHEY, CDR2 SVGAGI, per germline. The CDR3 spells CASSYTVQETQYF.

This clonotype is identified as medium-sized from frequency. CDR3 sequence reads: CASSPATGRGYTF. This chain uses TRBV18 with TRBJ1-2; the TRBD1 assignment by TCRdb is unverifiable without DNA. The germline gives CDR1 KGHSH, CDR2 LQKENI. There are 13 residues in the CDR3.

This clonotype is medium-sized by frequency. The chain joins TRBV29-1 to TRBJ2-2; TCRdb lists TRBD1, though no DNA is available to test this call. This CDR3 contains 12 residues. The germline gives CDR1 SQVTM, CDR2 ANQGSEA. The chain's CDR3 is CSVTQGFGELFF.

The rearrangement joins TRBV12-3 or TRBV12-4 to TRBJ2-7; TCRdb lists TRBD1, though no DNA is available to test this call. This CDR3 has 13 residues. This CDR3 is CASSLGDSYEQYF.

V gene TRBV4-1 combines with J gene TRBJ1-2; TCRdb names TRBD1, which stays unverified in the absence of DNA. The CDR3 has 14 amino acids. Germline assignment: CDR1 MGHRA and CDR2 YSYEKL. The CDR3 loop is CASSQDRRGLGYTF.

This clonotype registers medium-sized (0.01 to 0.1%) by frequency. The gene calls are TRBV9 and TRBJ2-4; TCRdb returns TRBD2, unconfirmable since there is no DNA. This CDR3 has 19 residues. CDR1 and CDR2 from the germline V gene are SGDLS and YYNGEE. The chain's CDR3 is CASSVDPTTSTGRENIQYF.

The chain is built from TRBV5-4 and TRBJ2-1; TCRdb's D call of TRBD2 is untestable without DNA. Germline V lookup: CDR1 SGHNT, CDR2 YYREEE (reference sequence). The CDR3 length is 17 residues. CDR3 sequence: CASSFGLAGGPVDEQFF.

The gene calls are TRBV18 and TRBJ1-2; the TCRdb D gene call, TRBD1, has no DNA to confirm it. This CDR3 is built from 14 residues. Germline CDR1 and CDR2: KGHSH and LQKENI. CDR3 in amino acids: CASSPLGQQDGYTF.

V gene TRBV20-1 combines with J gene TRBJ1-4; with no DNA, the TCRdb D assignment of TRBD1 cannot be verified. Germline V lookup: CDR1 DFQATT, CDR2 SNEGSKA (reference sequence). This CDR3 has 14 residues. The CDR3 protein is CSARRTGGGEKLFF.

This clonotype is called medium-sized based on its frequency. The gene calls are TRBV9 and TRBJ2-1; the D gene TCRdb calls, TRBD2, cannot be checked with no DNA. Germline lookup yields CDR1 SGDLS and CDR2 YYNGEE. This CDR3 region has 17 residues. The CDR3 is CASSVDSAGGAYNEQFF.

The chain joins TRBV11-3 to TRBJ2-2. This CDR3 has 13 residues. Germline CDR1 is SGHNT and CDR2 is YENEEA. Here the CDR3 reads CASSLVDTGELFF.

Its frequency marks this clonotype as medium-sized. The CDR3 loop reads CASSRRTGDGNQPQHF. The chain combines TRBV5-6 with TRBJ1-5; TCRdb's D gene call, TRBD1, goes unchecked for lack of DNA. The CDR3 loop spans 16 amino acids. The germline V gene has CDR1 SGHDT and CDR2 YYEEEE.

This clonotype registers large (0.1 to 1%) by frequency. V usage is TRBV19 and J usage is TRBJ2-4; TCRdb names TRBD1, which stays unverified in the absence of DNA. CDR1 and CDR2 from the germline V gene are LNHDA and SQIVND (reference sequence). CDR3 length: 16 amino acids. CDR3 residues: CASSVPGILAKNIQYF.